This T cell receptor beta chain was observed in a study of blood T cell repertoires in COVID-19. With 2 bases clipped from V and 7 bases from J, the junction kept 7 bases outside the gene matches. Per germline, CDR1 SGHKS and CDR2 YYEKEE (reference sequence). The CDR3 extends over 15 amino acids. Original handling: Counts of nucleated cells, estimated from reference gene primer amplification, were obtained. The data were produced by immunoSEQ multiplex PCR, yet TCRdb's version contains in-frame clones alone and is incomplete. V and J calls and clone size follow that table, whereas D and trimming were derived from the DNA. The sample includes roughly 320,000 clones, under 90% of them seen just once.

The sequenced material came from PBMCs or T cells enriched from blood (not recorded which). This TCR came from a man aged 25-45 years who had recovered from COVID-19. This chain joins TRBV5-5 and TRBJ2-1; 9 nucleotides align to TRBD1. In DNA, the CDR3 is TGTGCCAGCAGCTTTACAGGGGGCGACTCGAATGAGCAGTTCTTC. It specifies CASSFTGGDSNEQFF.